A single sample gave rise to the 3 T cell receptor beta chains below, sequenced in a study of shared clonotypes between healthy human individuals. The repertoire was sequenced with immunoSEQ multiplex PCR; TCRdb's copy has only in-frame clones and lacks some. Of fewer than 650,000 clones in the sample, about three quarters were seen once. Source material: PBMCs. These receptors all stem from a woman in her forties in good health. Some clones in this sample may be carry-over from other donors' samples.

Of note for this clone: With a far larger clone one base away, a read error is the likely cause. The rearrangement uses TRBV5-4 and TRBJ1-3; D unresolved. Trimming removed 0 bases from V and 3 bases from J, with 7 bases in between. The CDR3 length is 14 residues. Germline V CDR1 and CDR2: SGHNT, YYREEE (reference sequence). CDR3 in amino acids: CASSLVSLGNTIYF. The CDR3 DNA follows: TGTGCCAGCAGCTTGGTGTCACTTGGAAACACCATATATTTT.

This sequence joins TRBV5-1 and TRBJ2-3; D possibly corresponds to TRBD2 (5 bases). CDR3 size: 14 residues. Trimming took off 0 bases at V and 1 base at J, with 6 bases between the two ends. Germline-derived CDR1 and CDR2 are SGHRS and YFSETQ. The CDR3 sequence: CASSLVSGTDTQYF. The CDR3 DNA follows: TGCGCCAGCAGCTTGGTTAGCGGCACAGATACGCAGTATTTT.

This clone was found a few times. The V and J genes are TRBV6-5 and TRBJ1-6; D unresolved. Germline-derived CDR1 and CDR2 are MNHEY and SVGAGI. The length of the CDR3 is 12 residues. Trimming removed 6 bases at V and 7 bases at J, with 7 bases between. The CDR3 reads CASRGWNSPLHF. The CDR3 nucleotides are TGTGCCAGCAGGGGTTGGAATTCACCCCTCCACTTT.